The present TCR beta chain was sequenced within a study of CD4+ T cells in melanoma (dated by TCRdb to between 2022 and 2023). With regard to the full study: The study investigated neoantigen-specific CD4+ T cells in human melanoma. Summary of the overall study and its limitations: Neoantigen-specific CD4+ T cells were reported to be correlated with the function of CD8+ T cells, macrophages and B cells. According to the report, neoantigen-specific CD4+ T cells in melanoma displayed diverse differentiation states.

Remarks on this clone: There is no known antigen for this receptor. It has no much larger one-base neighbor in the sample; base qualities were not kept.

Libraries were made using the immunoSEQ multiplex PCR assay. Imported from immuneACCESS, the table was reduced by TCRdb to in-frame sequences with V and J called. These copies leave out some clones; in studies compared against another copy, an unresolved V gene accounts for under half, and the cause of the remainder is not known. This sample gives 120,000 to 150,000 clones in total; around 90% of them show up just once. In total, the top ten clones hold less than 2% of the sample. Inclusive of the bounding cysteine and phenylalanine, the CDR3 is 16 residues long. The retained sequence is limited to the CDR3, 48 bases, with the frame set at the first base. CDR1 and CDR2, looked up from the germline V gene (reference sequence), are SEHNR and FQNEAQ. Clipping removes 5 bases from V and 2 bases from J, with 7 as the unmatched junction base count. The donors were people with melanoma.

This clonotype originated in a human donor with melanoma. Here the chain combines TRBV7-9 and TRBJ2-7, and TRBD1 matches 12 of the central bases. The DNA sequence is given as TGTGCCAGCAGCCCCCTGGGACAGGGGGCCGCCTACGAGCAGTACTTC. Its amino acids are CASSPLGQGAAYEQYF.